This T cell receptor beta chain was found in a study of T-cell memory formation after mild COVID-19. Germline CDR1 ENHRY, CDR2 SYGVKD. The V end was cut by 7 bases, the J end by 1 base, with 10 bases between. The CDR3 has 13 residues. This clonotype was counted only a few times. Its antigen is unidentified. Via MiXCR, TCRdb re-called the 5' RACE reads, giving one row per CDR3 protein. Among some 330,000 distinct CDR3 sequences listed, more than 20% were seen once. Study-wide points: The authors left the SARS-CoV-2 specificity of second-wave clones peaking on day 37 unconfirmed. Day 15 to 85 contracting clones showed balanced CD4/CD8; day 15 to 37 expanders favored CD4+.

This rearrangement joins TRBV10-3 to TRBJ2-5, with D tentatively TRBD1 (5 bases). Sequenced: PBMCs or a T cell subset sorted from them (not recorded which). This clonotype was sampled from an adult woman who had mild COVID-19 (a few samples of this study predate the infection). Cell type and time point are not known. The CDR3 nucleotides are TGTGCCATCACTGACAGCCTCCAAGAGACCCAGTACTTC. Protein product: CAITDSLQETQYF.